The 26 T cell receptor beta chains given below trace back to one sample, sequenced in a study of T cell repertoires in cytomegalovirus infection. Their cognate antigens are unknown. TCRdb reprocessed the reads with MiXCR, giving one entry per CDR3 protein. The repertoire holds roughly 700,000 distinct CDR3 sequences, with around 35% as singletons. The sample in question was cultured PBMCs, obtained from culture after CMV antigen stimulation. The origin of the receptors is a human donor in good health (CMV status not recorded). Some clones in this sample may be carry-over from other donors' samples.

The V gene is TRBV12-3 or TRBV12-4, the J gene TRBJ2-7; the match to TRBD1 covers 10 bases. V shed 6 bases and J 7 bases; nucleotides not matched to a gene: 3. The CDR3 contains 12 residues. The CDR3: CASRGTGEEQYF. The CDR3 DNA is TGTGCCAGCAGAGGGACAGGGGAAGAGCAGTACTTC.

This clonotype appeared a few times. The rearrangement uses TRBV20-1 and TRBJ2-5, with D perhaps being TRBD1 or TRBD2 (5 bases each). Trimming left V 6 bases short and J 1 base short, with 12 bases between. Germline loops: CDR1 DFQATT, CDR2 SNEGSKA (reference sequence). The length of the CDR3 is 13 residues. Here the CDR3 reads CSAPGPGQETQYF. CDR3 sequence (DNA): TGCAGTGCCCCGGGACCCGGCCAAGAGACCCAGTACTTC.

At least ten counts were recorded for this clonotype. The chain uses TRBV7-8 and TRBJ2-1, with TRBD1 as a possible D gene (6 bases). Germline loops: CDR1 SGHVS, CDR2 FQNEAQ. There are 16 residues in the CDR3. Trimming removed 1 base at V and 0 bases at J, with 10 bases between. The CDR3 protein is CASSLGQAFSYNEQFF. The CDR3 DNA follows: TGTGCCAGCAGCTTAGGACAGGCGTTCTCCTACAATGAGCAGTTCTTC.

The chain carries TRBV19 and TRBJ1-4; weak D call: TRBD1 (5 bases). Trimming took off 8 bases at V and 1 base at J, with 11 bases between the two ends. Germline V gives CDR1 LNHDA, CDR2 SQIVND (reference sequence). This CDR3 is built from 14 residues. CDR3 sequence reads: CASSNGGTNEKLFF. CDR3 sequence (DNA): TGTGCCAGTTCGAACGGGGGAACTAATGAAAAACTGTTTTTT.

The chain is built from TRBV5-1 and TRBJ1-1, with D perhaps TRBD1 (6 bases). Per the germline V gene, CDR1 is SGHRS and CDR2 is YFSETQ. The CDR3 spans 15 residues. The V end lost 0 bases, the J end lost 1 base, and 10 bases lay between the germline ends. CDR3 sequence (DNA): TGCGCCAGCAGCTTGGAAGGGGGGTCGAACACTGAAGCTTTCTTT. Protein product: CASSLEGGSNTEAFF.

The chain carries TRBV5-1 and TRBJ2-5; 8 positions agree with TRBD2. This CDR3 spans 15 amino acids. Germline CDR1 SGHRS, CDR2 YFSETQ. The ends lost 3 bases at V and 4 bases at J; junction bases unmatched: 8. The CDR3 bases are TGCGCCAGCAGCTCCCTTCCGGGGGGGAGAGAGACCCAGTACTTC. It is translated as CASSSLPGGRETQYF.

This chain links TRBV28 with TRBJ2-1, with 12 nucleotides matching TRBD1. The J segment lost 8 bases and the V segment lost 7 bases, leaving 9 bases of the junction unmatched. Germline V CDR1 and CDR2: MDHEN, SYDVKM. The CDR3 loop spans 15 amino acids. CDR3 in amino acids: CASTSIGTGGYEQFF. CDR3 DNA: TGTGCCAGCACCTCCATTGGGACAGGGGGCTATGAGCAGTTCTTC.

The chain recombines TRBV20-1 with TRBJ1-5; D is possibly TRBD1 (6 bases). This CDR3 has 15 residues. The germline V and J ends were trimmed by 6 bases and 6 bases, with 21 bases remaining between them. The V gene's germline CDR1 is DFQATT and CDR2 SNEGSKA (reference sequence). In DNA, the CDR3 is TGCAGTGCCCTGGACAGACCAGGGGTAAGTCAGCCCCAGCATTTT. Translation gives CSALDRPGVSQPQHF.

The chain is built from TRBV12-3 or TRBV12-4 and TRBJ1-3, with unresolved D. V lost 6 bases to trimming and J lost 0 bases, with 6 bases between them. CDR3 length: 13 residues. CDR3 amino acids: CASSRRSGNTIYF. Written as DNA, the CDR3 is TGTGCCAGCAGCCGGCGCTCTGGAAACACCATATATTTT.

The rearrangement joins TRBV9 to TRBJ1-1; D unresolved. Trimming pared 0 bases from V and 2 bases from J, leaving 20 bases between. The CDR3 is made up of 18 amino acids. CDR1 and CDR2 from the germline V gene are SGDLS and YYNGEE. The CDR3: CASSVVRRWQQPNTEAFF. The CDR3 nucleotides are TGTGCCAGCAGCGTAGTCAGGAGGTGGCAACAACCCAACACTGAAGCTTTCTTT.

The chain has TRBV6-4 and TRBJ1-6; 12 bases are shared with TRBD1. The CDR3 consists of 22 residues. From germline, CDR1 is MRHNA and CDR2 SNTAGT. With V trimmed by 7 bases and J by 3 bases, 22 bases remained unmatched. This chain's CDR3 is CASKPCVSRDRGLFNYNSPLHF. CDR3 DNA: TGTGCCAGCAAGCCGTGTGTAAGCCGGGACAGGGGGCTCTTTAACTATAATTCACCCCTCCACTTT.

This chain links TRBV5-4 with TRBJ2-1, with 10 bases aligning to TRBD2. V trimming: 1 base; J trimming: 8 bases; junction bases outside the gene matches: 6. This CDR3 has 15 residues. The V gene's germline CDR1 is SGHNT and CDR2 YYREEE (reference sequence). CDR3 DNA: TGTGCCAGCAGCTTGCGGCTAGCGGGAGACCATGAGCAGTTCTTC. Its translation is CASSLRLAGDHEQFF.

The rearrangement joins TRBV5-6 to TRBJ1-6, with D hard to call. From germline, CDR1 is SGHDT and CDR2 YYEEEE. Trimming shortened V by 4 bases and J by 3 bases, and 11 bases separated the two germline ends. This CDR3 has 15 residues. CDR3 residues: CASSGGSNYNSPLHF. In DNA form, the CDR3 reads TGTGCCAGCAGCGGCGGGTCGAACTATAATTCACCCCTCCACTTT.

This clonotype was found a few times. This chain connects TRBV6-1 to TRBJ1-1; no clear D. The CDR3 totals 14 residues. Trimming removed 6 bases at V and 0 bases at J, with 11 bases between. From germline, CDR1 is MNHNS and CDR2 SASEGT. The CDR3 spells CASSKRSLNTEAFF. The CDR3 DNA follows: TGTGCCAGCAGCAAACGGTCCCTGAACACTGAAGCTTTCTTT.

This CDR3 is CASSQYRGGTDTQYF. In nucleotides, the CDR3 is TGCGCCAGCAGTCAATACAGAGGGGGCACAGATACGCAGTATTTT. This chain connects TRBV23-1 to TRBJ2-3; D tentatively fits TRBD1 or TRBD2 (5 bases each). TRBV23-1 carries the ORF label, with uncertain function. V lost 1 base, J lost 1 base, and 9 bases lay in between. The CDR3 runs 15 residues.

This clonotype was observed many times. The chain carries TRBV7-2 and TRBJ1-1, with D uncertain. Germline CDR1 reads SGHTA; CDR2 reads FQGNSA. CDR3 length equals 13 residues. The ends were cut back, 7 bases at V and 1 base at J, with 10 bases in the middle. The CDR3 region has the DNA TGTGCCAGCAAATCCAATCGGAACACTGAAGCTTTCTTT. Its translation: CASKSNRNTEAFF.

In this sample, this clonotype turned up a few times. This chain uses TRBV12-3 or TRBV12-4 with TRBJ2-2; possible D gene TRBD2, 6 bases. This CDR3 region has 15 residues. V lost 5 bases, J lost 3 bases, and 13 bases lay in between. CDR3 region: CASSMGLAHTGELFF. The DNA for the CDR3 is TGTGCCAGCAGTATGGGACTTGCCCACACCGGGGAGCTGTTTTTT.

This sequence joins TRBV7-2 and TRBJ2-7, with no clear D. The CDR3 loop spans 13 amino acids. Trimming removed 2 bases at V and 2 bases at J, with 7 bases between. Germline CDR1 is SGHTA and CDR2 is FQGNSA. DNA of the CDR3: TGTGCCAGCAGCTTAAACATTCCCTACGAGCAGTACTTC. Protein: CASSLNIPYEQYF.

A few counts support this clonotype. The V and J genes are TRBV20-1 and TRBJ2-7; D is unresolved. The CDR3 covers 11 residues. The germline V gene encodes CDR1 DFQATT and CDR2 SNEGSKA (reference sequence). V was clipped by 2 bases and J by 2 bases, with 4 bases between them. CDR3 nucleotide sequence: TGCAGTGCTAGATCGGCCTACGAGCAGTACTTC. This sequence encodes CSARSAYEQYF.

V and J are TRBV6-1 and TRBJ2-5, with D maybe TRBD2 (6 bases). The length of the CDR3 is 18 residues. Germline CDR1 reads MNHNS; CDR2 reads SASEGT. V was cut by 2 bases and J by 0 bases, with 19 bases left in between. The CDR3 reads CASSETVAERVYQETQYF. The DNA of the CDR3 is TGTGCCAGCAGTGAAACGGTAGCGGAGAGGGTGTACCAAGAGACCCAGTACTTC.

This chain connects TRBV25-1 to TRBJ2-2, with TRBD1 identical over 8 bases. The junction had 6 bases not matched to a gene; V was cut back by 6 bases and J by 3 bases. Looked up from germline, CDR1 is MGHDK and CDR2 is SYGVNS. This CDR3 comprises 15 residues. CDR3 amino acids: CASSIRQGYTGELFF. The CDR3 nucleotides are TGTGCCAGCAGCATCAGACAGGGGTACACCGGGGAGCTGTTTTTT.

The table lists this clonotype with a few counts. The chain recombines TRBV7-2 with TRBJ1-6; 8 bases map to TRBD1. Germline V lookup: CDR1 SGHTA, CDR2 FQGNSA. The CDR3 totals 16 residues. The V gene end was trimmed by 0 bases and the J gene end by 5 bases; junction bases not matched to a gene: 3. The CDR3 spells CASSLAGTGNNSPLHF. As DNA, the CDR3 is TGTGCCAGCAGCTTAGCGGGGACAGGCAATAATTCACCCCTCCACTTT.

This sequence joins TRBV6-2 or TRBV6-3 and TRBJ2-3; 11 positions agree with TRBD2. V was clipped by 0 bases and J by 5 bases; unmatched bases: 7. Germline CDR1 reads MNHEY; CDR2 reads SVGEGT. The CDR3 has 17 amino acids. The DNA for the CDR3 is TGTGCCAGCAGTTACTCGTTAGCGGGAGGGCTGCGAGATACGCAGTATTTT. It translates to CASSYSLAGGLRDTQYF.

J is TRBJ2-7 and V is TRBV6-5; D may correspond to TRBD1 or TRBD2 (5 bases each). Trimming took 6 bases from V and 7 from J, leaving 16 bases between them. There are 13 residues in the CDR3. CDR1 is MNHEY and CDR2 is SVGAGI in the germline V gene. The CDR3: CASRRDGVREQYF. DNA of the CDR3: TGTGCCAGCAGGAGGGACGGAGTGAGGGAGCAGTACTTC.

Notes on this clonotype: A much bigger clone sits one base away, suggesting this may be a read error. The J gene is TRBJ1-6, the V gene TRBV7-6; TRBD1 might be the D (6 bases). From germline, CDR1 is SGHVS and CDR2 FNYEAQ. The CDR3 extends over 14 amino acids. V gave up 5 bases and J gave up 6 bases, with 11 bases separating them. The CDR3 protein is CASSAGQPNSPLHF. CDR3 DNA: TGTGCCAGCAGCGCAGGACAGCCTAATTCACCCCTCCACTTT.

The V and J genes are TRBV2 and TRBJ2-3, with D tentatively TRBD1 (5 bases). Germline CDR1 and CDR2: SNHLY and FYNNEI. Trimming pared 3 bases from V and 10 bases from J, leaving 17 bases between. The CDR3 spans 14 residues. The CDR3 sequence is CASSDIRGVGSQYF. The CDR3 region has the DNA TGTGCCAGCAGTGATATAAGGGGTGTAGGATCGCAGTATTTT. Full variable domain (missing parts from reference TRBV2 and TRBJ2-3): EPEVTQTPSHQVTQMGQEVILRCVPISNHLYFYWYRQILGQKVEFLVSFYNNEISEKSEIFDDQFSVERPDGSNFTLKIRSTKLEDSAMYFCASSDIRGVGSQYFGPGTRLTVL.